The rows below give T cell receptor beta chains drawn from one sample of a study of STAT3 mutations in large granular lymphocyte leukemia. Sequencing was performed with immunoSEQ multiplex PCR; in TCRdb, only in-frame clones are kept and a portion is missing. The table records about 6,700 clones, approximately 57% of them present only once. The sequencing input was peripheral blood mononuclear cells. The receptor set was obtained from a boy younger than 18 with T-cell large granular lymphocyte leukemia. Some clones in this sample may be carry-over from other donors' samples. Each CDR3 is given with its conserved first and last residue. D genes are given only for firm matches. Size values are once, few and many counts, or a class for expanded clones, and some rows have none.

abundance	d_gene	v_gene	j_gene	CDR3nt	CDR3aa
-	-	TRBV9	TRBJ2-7	TGTGCCAGCGGGACCGGGGCAGTCCCCTACGAGCAGTACTTC	CASGTGAVPYEQYF
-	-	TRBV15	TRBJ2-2	TGTGCCACCAGCAGGGGTGACACTTACACCGGGGAGCTGTTTTTT	CATSRGDTYTGELFF
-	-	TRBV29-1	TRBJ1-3	TGCAGCGTGGTAGGAAGAAACACCATATATTTT	CSVVGRNTIYF
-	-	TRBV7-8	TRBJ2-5	TGTGCCAGCAGCCCTGCAGGGGCGTACCAAGAGACCCAGTACTTC	CASSPAGAYQETQYF
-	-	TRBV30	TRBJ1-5	TGTGCCTGGAGCTCGCGTGGCAATCAGCCCCAGCATTTT	CAWSSRGNQPQHF
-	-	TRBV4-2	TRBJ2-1	TGTGCCAGCAGCCAAGAACCGGCGGTATACAATGAGCAGTTCTTC	CASSQEPAVYNEQFF
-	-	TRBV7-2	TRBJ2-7	TGTGCCAGCAGCCCGGGTTTCTCGAACCACTACGAGCAGTACTTC	CASSPGFSNHYEQYF
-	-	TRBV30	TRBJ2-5	TGTGCCTGGAGCCCGCGGACAGCTCTTCAAGAGACCCAGTACTTC	CAWSPRTALQETQYF
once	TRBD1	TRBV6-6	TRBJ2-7	TGTGCCAGCACGACAGGGGGCTACGAGCAGTACTTC	CASTTGGYEQYF
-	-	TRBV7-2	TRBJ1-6	TGTGCCAGCAGCTTACAGGGGTGGTCACCCCTCCACTTT	CASSLQGWSPLHF
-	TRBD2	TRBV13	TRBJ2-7	TGTGCCAGCAGCCGCCTTAGCGGGAGCGAGCAGTACTTC	CASSRLSGSEQYF
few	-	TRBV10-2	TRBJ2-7	TGCGCCAGCAGTGTCACTAGCCAGTCCTACGAGCAGTACTTC	CASSVTSQSYEQYF
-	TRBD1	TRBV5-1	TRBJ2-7	TGCGCCAGCAGCTTACGACAGGGGGCCAGCGAGCAGTACTTC	CASSLRQGASEQYF
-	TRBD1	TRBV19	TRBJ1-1	TGTGCCAGTAGTATAGGGACAGGCATGAACACTGAAGCTTTCTTT	CASSIGTGMNTEAFF
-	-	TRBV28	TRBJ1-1	TGTGCCAGCAGCCCCTGGCTGGGGGAAGCTTTCTTT	CASSPWLGEAFF
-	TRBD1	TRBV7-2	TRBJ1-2	TGTGCCAGCAGCTCACAAGGACAGGGAATGAAAGGCTATGGCTACACCTTC	CASSSQGQGMKGYGYTF
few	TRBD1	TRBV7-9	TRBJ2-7	TGTGCCAGCAGCACACAACAGGGGACCCACGAGCAGTACTTC	CASSTQQGTHEQYF
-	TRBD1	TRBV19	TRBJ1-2	TGTGCCAGTAGTCGCCACGGGACAGGGTATGGCTACACCTTC	CASSRHGTGYGYTF
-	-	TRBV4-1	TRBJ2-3	TGCGCCAGCGGCCAGTACGGGACAGATACGCAGTATTTT	CASGQYGTDTQYF
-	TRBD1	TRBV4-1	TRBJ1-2	TGCGCCAGCAGCCAAGTCATACAGGGGCTCTATGGCTACACCTTC	CASSQVIQGLYGYTF
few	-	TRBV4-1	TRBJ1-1	TGCGCCAGCAGCCAAGATGGGGGAGACACTGAAGCTTTCTTT	CASSQDGGDTEAFF
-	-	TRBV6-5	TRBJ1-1	TGTGCCAGCAGTGCCGAAGCAGGGAGGAACACTGAAGCTTTCTTT	CASSAEAGRNTEAFF
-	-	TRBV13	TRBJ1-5	TGTGCCAGCAGCTTTCTAAATCAGCCCCAGCATTTT	CASSFLNQPQHF
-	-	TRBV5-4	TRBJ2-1	TGTGCCAGCAGCTCAGGACTGACCTTGGTCTTC	CASSSGLTLVF
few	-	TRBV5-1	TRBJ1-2	TGCGCCAGCAGCTTGGAATCGACGGTTGGAGAGGGCTACACCTTC	CASSLESTVGEGYTF
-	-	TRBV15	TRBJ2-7	TGTGCCACCAGCCCCGCGGTTGGGCCCTCCTACGAGCAGTACTTC	CATSPAVGPSYEQYF
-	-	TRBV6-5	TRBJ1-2	TGTGCCAGCAGCAACCAGGGAGTAGGGTATGGCTACACCTTC	CASSNQGVGYGYTF
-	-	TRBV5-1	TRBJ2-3	TGCGCCAGCAGCTTGGTAGCTACATCTAGCACAGATACGCAGTATTTT	CASSLVATSSTDTQYF
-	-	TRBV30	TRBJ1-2	TGTGCCTGGAGTGCCGGTGACTATGGCTACACCTTC	CAWSAGDYGYTF
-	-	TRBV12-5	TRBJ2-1	TGTGCTAGTGGTTTGGTTTTGGGGGAAGGCTCCTACAATGAGCAGTTCTTC	CASGLVLGEGSYNEQFF
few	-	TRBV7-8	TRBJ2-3	TGTGCCAGCACTCCAAACAGGATAGGGCACACAGATACGCAGTATTTT	CASTPNRIGHTDTQYF
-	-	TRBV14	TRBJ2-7	TGTGCCAGCAGCCCTCTCGACAGCTTCTCCTACGAGCAGTACTTC	CASSPLDSFSYEQYF
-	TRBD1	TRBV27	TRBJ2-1	TGTGCCAGCAGTTCGCCGACAGGGGGCAATGAGCAGTTCTTC	CASSSPTGGNEQFF
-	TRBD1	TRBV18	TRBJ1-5	TGTGCCAGCTCACCTCCGGGACAGGGTGGACAGCCCCAGCATTTT	CASSPPGQGGQPQHF
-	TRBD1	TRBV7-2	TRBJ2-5	TGTGCAACCAGGGACAGGGGGTTGGAGACCCAGTACTTC	CATRDRGLETQYF
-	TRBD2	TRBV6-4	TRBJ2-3	TGTGCCAGCAGTGAGGGACTAGCGGGCACAGATACGCAGTATTTT	CASSEGLAGTDTQYF
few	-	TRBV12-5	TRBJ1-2	TGTGCTAGTGGTTTGGTACTTATGGGCAGGGCAAACTATGGCTACACCTTC	CASGLVLMGRANYGYTF
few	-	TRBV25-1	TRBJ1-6	TGTGCCAGCAGTGAATCAGGGTATAATTCACCCCTCCACTTT	CASSESGYNSPLHF
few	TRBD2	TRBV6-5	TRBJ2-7	TGTGCCAGCAGTTACTCGGGACTAGCGGACTACGAGCAGTACTTC	CASSYSGLADYEQYF
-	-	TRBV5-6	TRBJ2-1	TGTGCCAGCAGCTTGGAGGTCGTGAGCTCCTACAATGAGCAGTTCTTC	CASSLEVVSSYNEQFF
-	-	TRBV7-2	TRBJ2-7	TGTGCCAGCAGCTTGAGAAGTGGCGCGGGGACGAGGGACTACGAGCAGTACTTC	CASSLRSGAGTRDYEQYF
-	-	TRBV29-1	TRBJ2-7	TGCAGCGTTGAAACAGGTTCAGTCTACGAGCAGTACTTC	CSVETGSVYEQYF
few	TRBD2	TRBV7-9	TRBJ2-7	TGTGCCAGCAGCCCGACTAGCGGGAGCGGCGAGCAGTACTTC	CASSPTSGSGEQYF
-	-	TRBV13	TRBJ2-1	TGTGCCAGCAGCTTAGGGTTGGGGAGCTCCTACAATGAGCAGTTCTTC	CASSLGLGSSYNEQFF
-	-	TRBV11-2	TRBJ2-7	TGTGCCAGCAGCTTAGTCGGAGACGAGCAGTACTTC	CASSLVGDEQYF
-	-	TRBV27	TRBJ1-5	TGTGCCAGCAGTTTAGGGGGTAGCAATCAGCCCCAGCATTTT	CASSLGGSNQPQHF
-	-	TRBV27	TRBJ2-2	TGTGCCAGCAGTTCCCACAGCACCGGGGAGCTGTTTTTT	CASSSHSTGELFF
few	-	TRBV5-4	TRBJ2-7	TGTGCCAGCAGCTTGAACCAGGGTCTCTACGAGCAGTACTTC	CASSLNQGLYEQYF
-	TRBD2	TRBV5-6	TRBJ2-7	TGTGCCAGCAGCTTGGGGACTAGTACCTACGAGCAGTACTTC	CASSLGTSTYEQYF
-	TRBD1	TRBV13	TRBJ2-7	TGTGCCAGCAGCTTCGGGACAGGGGGCACCGAGCAGTACTTC	CASSFGTGGTEQYF
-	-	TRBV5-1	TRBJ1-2	TGCGCCAGCAGCGTGGAAGGGGCCTACACCTTC	CASSVEGAYTF